The 14 T cell receptor beta chains listed next were all sequenced from one sample in a study of blood T cell repertoires in COVID-19. TCRdb's copy holds only in-frame clones and misses some; the assay was immunoSEQ multiplex PCR. The data show approximately 220,000 clones, 85% to 90% seen once. What was sequenced was PBMCs or T cells enriched from blood (not recorded which). The receptors stem from a woman aged 18-29 years in a cohort exposed to, infected with or recovered from COVID-19 (not recorded which).

This clone showed up just once. This sequence joins TRBV27 and TRBJ2-1; tentative D call: TRBD1 (7 bases). CDR1 is MNHEY, CDR2 SMNVEV, per germline (reference sequence). Trimming took 7 bases from V and 7 from J, leaving 17 bases between them. CDR3 size: 14 residues. The CDR3 nucleotides read TGTGCCAGCATCAAATACGCAGGGGGGAATGAGCAGTTCTTC. It codes for CASIKYAGGNEQFF.

This chain connects TRBV6-5 to TRBJ2-1; 7 bases match TRBD2. This CDR3 is 15 amino acids long. The V and J ends lost 6 bases and 3 bases, in that order; junction bases with no gene match: 8. Germline V gives CDR1 MNHEY, CDR2 SVGAGI. The CDR3 nucleotides read TGTGCCAGCAGGATTGGGGCTAGCGGCTACAATGAGCAGTTCTTC. Translation: CASRIGASGYNEQFF.

The V and J genes are TRBV2 and TRBJ1-6; D is undetermined. The V end lost 6 bases, the J end lost 9 bases, and 9 bases lay between the germline ends. The germline V gene has CDR1 SNHLY and CDR2 FYNNEI. The CDR3 length is 12 residues. The CDR3 loop reads CASRVGVSPLHF. The CDR3 DNA reads TGTGCCAGCAGGGTCGGAGTTTCACCCCTCCACTTT.

The chain links TRBV7-2 to TRBJ2-7; 14 bases are a match to TRBD2. Trimming at V came to 0 bases and at J to 2 bases, leaving 6 bases not matched to a gene. Per the germline V gene, CDR1 is SGHTA and CDR2 is FQGNSA. The CDR3 is 18 residues long. The CDR3 loop is CASSLAGGLAGDTYEQYF. Written as DNA, the CDR3 is TGTGCCAGCAGCTTAGCGGGGGGACTAGCGGGAGACACCTACGAGCAGTACTTC.

The V and J genes are TRBV19 and TRBJ2-2, with D possibly being TRBD2 (7 bases). The germline gives CDR1 LNHDA, CDR2 SQIVND (reference sequence). Trimming took off 8 bases at V and 0 bases at J, with 13 bases between the two ends. The CDR3 is made up of 15 amino acids. CDR3 in amino acids: CASSRGAPNTGELFF. The CDR3 DNA reads TGTGCCAGTTCTCGGGGGGCTCCGAACACCGGGGAGCTGTTTTTT.

This sequence joins TRBV5-1 and TRBJ2-1; 9 nucleotides match TRBD1. The CDR3 has 14 residues. Germline CDR1 and CDR2: SGHRS and YFSETQ. The V segment lost 0 bases and the J segment 6 bases; nucleotides outside the gene matches: 1. As DNA, the CDR3 is TGCGCCAGCAGCTTGGGGGGACAGGGCAATGAGCAGTTCTTC. Protein sequence: CASSLGGQGNEQFF.

The chain has TRBV11-3 and TRBJ2-1; no reliable D call. The V end was cut by 3 bases, the J end by 2 bases, with 5 bases between. There are 13 residues in the CDR3. Germline V gene data show CDR1 as SGHNT and CDR2 as YENEEA. CDR3 DNA sequence: TGTGCCAGCAGCTTTCTTCCCTACAATGAGCAGTTCTTC. Protein sequence: CASSFLPYNEQFF.

Turning to this clone: The sample holds other DNA sequences that translate to the same CDR3. This CDR3 reads CASSLVTGANEKLFF. CDR3 nucleotide sequence: TGTGCCAGCAGCCTGGTGACAGGAGCTAATGAAAAACTGTTTTTT. The chain links TRBV5-5 to TRBJ1-4, with TRBD1 as a possible D gene (6 bases). The CDR3 length is 15 residues. V lost 4 bases and J 3 bases, leaving 13 bases between the germline ends. Germline assignment: CDR1 SGHKS and CDR2 YYEKEE (reference sequence).

This clone was seen just once. The chain couples TRBV7-3 to TRBJ2-5, with a weak D call TRBD2 (6 bases). This CDR3 region has 14 residues. CDR1 and CDR2 from the germline V gene are SGHTA and FQGTGA. V was cut by 1 base and J by 5 bases, with 11 bases left in between. CDR3 DNA: TGTGCCAGCAGCTTAAATAGCGGACGGGAGACCCAGTACTTC. Its translation: CASSLNSGRETQYF. Combining the CDR3 with reference TRBV7-3 and TRBJ2-5 gives the whole variable domain GAGVSQTPSNKVTEKGKYVELRCDPISGHTALYWYRQSLGQGPEFLIYFQGTGAADDSGLPNDRFFAVRPEGSVSTLKIQRTERGDSAVYLCASSLNSGRETQYFGPGTRLLVL.

This rearrangement joins TRBV28 to TRBJ1-1; D perhaps matches TRBD1 (5 bases). CDR3 size: 16 residues. Germline V gives CDR1 MDHEN, CDR2 SYDVKM. V lost 2 bases and J 5 bases, leaving 18 bases between the germline ends. The CDR3 nucleotides read TGTGCCAGCAGTTTAGATCGGGGGTGGATCGAAACTGAAGCTTTCTTT. Translated, it gives CASSLDRGWIETEAFF.

This chain links TRBV6-1 with TRBJ2-2; D perhaps matches TRBD2 (7 bases). CDR3 length: 15 amino acids. V dropped 0 bases and J dropped 4 bases, with 9 bases sitting between them. From germline, CDR1 is MNHNS and CDR2 SASEGT. The CDR3 DNA follows: TGTGCCAGCAGTGAAGCGGGGGGGCGCACCGGGGAGCTGTTTTTT. Its translation is CASSEAGGRTGELFF.

V is TRBV14 and J is TRBJ2-7; 7 nucleotides align to TRBD1. V lost 4 bases, J lost 2 bases, and 20 bases stayed unmatched. Germline lookup yields CDR1 SGHDN and CDR2 FVKESK. The CDR3 spans 19 residues. CDR3 sequence reads: CASSRHQFWDSQFPYEQYF. DNA for the CDR3: TGTGCCAGCAGCCGACACCAATTTTGGGACAGTCAATTCCCCTACGAGCAGTACTTC.

The CDR3 region is CASSLALPKRGAYNEQFF. CDR3 DNA sequence: TGTGCCAGCAGCTTAGCCCTCCCTAAGCGGGGGGCCTACAATGAGCAGTTCTTC. This rearrangement joins TRBV7-6 to TRBJ2-1, with 9 bases aligning to TRBD2. There are 18 residues in the CDR3. The trim removed 0 bases at V and 2 bases at J, leaving 8 bases unmatched. The V gene's germline CDR1 is SGHVS and CDR2 FNYEAQ. The whole variable domain, remainder taken from reference TRBV7-6 and TRBJ2-1, is GAGVSQSPRYKVTKRGQDVALRCDPISGHVSLYWYRQALGQGPEFLTYFNYEAQQDKSGLPNDRFSAERPEGSISTLTIQRTEQRDSAMYRCASSLALPKRGAYNEQFFGPGTRLTVL.

V usage is TRBV18 and J usage is TRBJ2-3, with D unresolved. Between the trimmed V and J ends, which lost 6 bases and 0 bases, there was a span of 4 bases. CDR1 and CDR2 from the germline V gene are KGHSH and LQKENI. CDR3 size: 12 residues. CDR3 amino acids: CASSRSTDTQYF. The CDR3 nucleotides are TGTGCCAGCTCCAGGAGCACAGATACGCAGTATTTT.